These T cell receptor beta chains were read from a single sample in a study of shared clonotypes between healthy human individuals. TCRdb's copy holds only in-frame clones and misses some; the assay was immunoSEQ multiplex PCR. The sample holds 2 million to 2.5 million clones, over 90% seen once. Sequencing was carried out using naive CD4+ T cells from PBMCs. The source is a man younger than 35 in good health. Some clones in this sample may be carry-over from other donors' samples. CDR3s include the opening cysteine and the closing phenylalanine or tryptophan. The order of the fields is V gene, D gene, clone size, J gene, CDR3 protein, CDR3 DNA. The D gene is left open where the match is weak. Clone size is stated in some rows and not others, as once, few, many or a class when expanded.

>TRBV14|NA|NA|TRBJ1-2
CASSQDLGYYGYTF
TGTGCCAGCAGCCAAGATTTGGGCTACTATGGCTACACCTTC
>TRBV6-1|TRBD1|NA|TRBJ2-4
CASRVSPGQGNIQYF
TGTGCCAGCAGAGTTTCCCCGGGACAGGGAAACATTCAGTACTTC
>TRBV5-1|TRBD2|NA|TRBJ2-7
CASSLAPLAGAYEQYF
TGCGCCAGCAGCTTGGCCCCTCTAGCGGGGGCCTACGAGCAGTACTTC
>TRBV4-3|NA|NA|TRBJ1-4
CASSQEPLGGGEKLFF
TGCGCCAGCAGCCAAGAACCCCTCGGGGGGGGTGAAAAACTGTTTTTT
>TRBV9|NA|NA|TRBJ1-3
CASSPGPSEVPGNTIYF
TGTGCCAGCAGCCCGGGACCCAGCGAGGTCCCTGGAAACACCATATATTTT
>TRBV5-4|TRBD2|NA|TRBJ2-1
CASSLGAGLGYNEQFF
TGTGCCAGCAGCCTGGGAGCGGGACTTGGCTACAATGAGCAGTTCTTC
>TRBV9|NA|few|TRBJ1-1
CASSVVGQNTEAFF
TGTGCCAGCAGCGTAGTGGGACAGAACACTGAAGCTTTCTTT
>TRBV11-2|NA|NA|TRBJ1-3
CASSLAPGAIRRTIYF
TGTGCCAGCAGCTTAGCTCCAGGGGCCATTCGGCGCACCATATATTTT
>TRBV4-2|TRBD1|NA|TRBJ1-6
CASSQDGNRGNSPLHF
TGTGCCAGCAGCCAAGATGGAAACAGGGGGAATTCACCCCTCCACTTT
>TRBV27|NA|NA|TRBJ2-7
CASSATPYEQYF
TGTGCCAGCAGTGCAACCCCCTACGAGCAGTACTTC
>TRBV10-3|TRBD2|NA|TRBJ2-1
CAISESTSGSREQFF
TGTGCCATCAGTGAGTCAACTAGCGGGAGTCGTGAGCAGTTCTTC
>TRBV28|NA|NA|TRBJ2-1
CASNRDEQFF
TGTGCCAGCAATCGGGATGAGCAGTTCTTC
>TRBV19|TRBD1|NA|TRBJ1-4
CASSDRVNEKLFF
TGTGCCAGTAGTGACAGGGTCAATGAAAAACTGTTTTTT
>TRBV7-2|NA|NA|TRBJ2-3
CASSLGGPTRFDTQYF
TGTGCCAGCAGCTTAGGCGGACCTACGCGCTTCGATACGCAGTATTTT
>TRBV5-1|NA|NA|TRBJ2-1
CASSLPSGRDEQFF
TGCGCCAGCAGCTTGCCTTCCGGGCGTGATGAGCAGTTCTTC
>TRBV2|TRBD1|NA|TRBJ1-1
CASRVTGSNTEAFF
TGTGCCAGCAGAGTGACAGGGTCGAACACTGAAGCTTTCTTT
>TRBV10-3|TRBD2|once|TRBJ2-3
CAISDVGGRGSDTQYF
TGTGCCATCAGTGATGTTGGCGGGAGAGGTTCAGATACGCAGTATTTT
>TRBV21-1|NA|NA|TRBJ1-3
CASSWGRVYIHSGNTIYF
TGTGCCAGCAGCTGGGGCAGGGTATACATACACTCTGGAAACACCATATATTTT
>TRBV27|NA|NA|TRBJ2-7
CASASSIYEQYF
TGTGCCAGCGCCTCATCGATCTACGAGCAGTACTTC
>TRBV30|NA|NA|TRBJ1-3
CAWSTWGGNTIYF
TGTGCCTGGTCTACTTGGGGGGGAAACACCATATATTTT
>TRBV6-1|NA|NA|TRBJ2-7
CASSQQEISYEQYF
TGTGCCAGCAGTCAACAGGAGATCTCCTACGAGCAGTACTTC
>TRBV7-9|TRBD1|NA|TRBJ2-7
CASSLLAGGYEQYF
TGTGCCAGCAGCTTACTCGCAGGGGGCTACGAGCAGTACTTC
>TRBV7-2|NA|once|TRBJ1-5
CASSFESNQPQHF
TGTGCCAGCAGCTTTGAATCTAATCAGCCCCAGCATTTT
>TRBV7-9|NA|NA|TRBJ2-7
CASSPDMGRSYEQYF
TGTGCCAGCAGCCCGGATATGGGTAGGTCGTACGAGCAGTACTTC
>TRBV29-1|NA|NA|TRBJ1-2
CSVEGRGFGYTF
TGCAGCGTTGAGGGCAGGGGCTTTGGCTACACCTTC
>TRBV27|NA|NA|TRBJ1-1
CASSWIGGEAFF
TGTGCCAGCAGTTGGATTGGGGGTGAAGCTTTCTTT
>TRBV4-1|NA|NA|TRBJ2-3
CASSALGLFPDTQYF
TGCGCCAGCAGCGCGCTGGGGCTCTTTCCAGATACGCAGTATTTT
>TRBV6-1|NA|NA|TRBJ1-3
CASRHKGTGNTIYF
TGTGCCAGCAGACATAAGGGGACTGGAAACACCATATATTTT
>TRBV28|TRBD2|NA|TRBJ2-5
CASREREGRETQYF
TGTGCCAGCAGGGAGCGGGAGGGCCGGGAGACCCAGTACTTC
>TRBV11-2|TRBD1|NA|TRBJ2-1
CASSLGTGGFEQFF
TGTGCCAGCAGCTTAGGGACAGGGGGCTTTGAGCAGTTCTTC
>TRBV6-5|TRBD1|NA|TRBJ2-3
CASSPGQFTDTQYF
TGTGCCAGCAGCCCGGGACAGTTCACAGATACGCAGTATTTT
>TRBV28|TRBD2|NA|TRBJ2-7
CASTVAGTYEQYF
TGTGCCAGCACGGTAGCGGGGACCTACGAGCAGTACTTC
>TRBV5-1|NA|NA|TRBJ2-1
CASSLGEGQRGYNEQFF
TGCGCCAGCAGCTTGGGCGAGGGTCAGAGGGGATACAATGAGCAGTTCTTC
>TRBV20-1|NA|NA|TRBJ2-7
CSASGQYEQYF
TGCAGTGCTAGCGGGCAGTACGAGCAGTACTTC